The clone carrying this T cell receptor beta chain has just one count. The antigen is not known. The data stem from a study of chemoradiotherapy in HPV16-positive cancers. Study-wide results and caveats: HPV-responsive T-cell expansion during chemoradiotherapy was linked to improved recurrence-free survival in HPV16-positive patients. Candidate HPV-specific clones and E7-related TCR motifs grew in tumor during treatment. The functional HPV-specific definition rests on just a couple of HPV16-positive patients.

Some clones are missing from TCRdb's copy, which holds only in-frame ones; the method was immunoSEQ multiplex PCR. The top ten clones hold 3.5% of a sample with about 8,600 clones, less than 90% of them seen once. Repeated repertoire sampling spanned the course of chemoradiotherapy. This CDR3 spans 11 amino acids. Germline CDR1 and CDR2: SEHNR and FQNEAQ (reference sequence). Unmatched junction bases numbered 4, after V lost 5 bases and J lost 10 bases. J is TRBJ1-1 and V is TRBV7-9; 7 bases line up with TRBD1. This TCR derives from a human donor with HPV-associated anogenital cancer. The material sequenced was blood, taken from a patient who underwent chemoradiotherapy. CDR3 protein: CASSLDRVAFF. In DNA, the CDR3 is TGTGCCAGCAGCCTAGACAGGGTAGCTTTCTTT.